These 4 T cell receptor beta chains share one sample of origin, sequenced in a study of blood T cell repertoires in COVID-19. The method was immunoSEQ multiplex PCR; TCRdb's version includes in-frame clones alone and lacks a portion of them. The table includes about 280,000 clones, about 88% detected once. The sequenced material came from PBMCs or T cells enriched from blood (not recorded which). The receptors were sampled from a woman aged 60-75 years in a cohort exposed to, infected with or recovered from COVID-19 (not recorded which).

Here the CDR3 DNA reads TGTGCCAGCAGCTTGCGTATAGGAGCTTCTGGGGCCAACGTCCTGACTTTC. Protein: CASSLRIGASGANVLTF. The chain combines TRBV5-6 with TRBJ2-6; D is unclear. V lost 1 base and J lost 1, with 12 bases in between. Germline V gene lookup returns CDR1 SGHDT and CDR2 YYEEEE. This CDR3 comprises 17 residues. The full variable domain, in which reference TRBV5-6 and TRBJ2-6 provide the parts outside the CDR3, is DAGVTQSPTHLIKTRGQQVTLRCSPKSGHDTVSWYQQALGQGPQFIFQYYEEEERQRGNFPDRFSGHQFPNYSSELNVNALLLGDSALYLCASSLRIGASGANVLTFGAGSRLTVL.

The V call is TRBV6-5, the J call TRBJ1-4, with TRBD1 as a possible D gene (5 bases). Trimming removed 4 bases from V and 9 bases from J, with 15 bases in between. The CDR3 runs 14 residues. Germline-derived CDR1 and CDR2 are MNHEY and SVGAGI. The CDR3 loop is CASSSRDGKKKLFF. CDR3 DNA: TGTGCCAGCAGTTCCAGGGATGGGAAAAAAAAACTGTTTTTT.

This rearrangement joins TRBV25-1 to TRBJ2-5; 8 nucleotides align to TRBD1. CDR1 and CDR2 from the germline V gene are MGHDK and SYGVNS. The CDR3 contains 14 residues. J was trimmed by 2 bases and V by 5 bases; bases with no gene match: 4. The CDR3 protein is CASSLGTGQETQYF. The DNA for the CDR3 is TGTGCCAGCAGTCTGGGGACAGGACAAGAGACCCAGTACTTC.

This clone has a single count. This rearrangement joins TRBV5-1 to TRBJ2-7, with a tentative D call TRBD2 (6 bases). Germline CDR1 SGHRS, CDR2 YFSETQ. The V gene lost 0 bases and the J gene lost 3 bases, with 13 bases spanning the gap. The CDR3 spans 15 residues. The CDR3 loop is CASSLVTGDVYEQYF. The CDR3 DNA sequence: TGCGCCAGCAGCTTGGTCACGGGGGATGTCTACGAGCAGTACTTC.